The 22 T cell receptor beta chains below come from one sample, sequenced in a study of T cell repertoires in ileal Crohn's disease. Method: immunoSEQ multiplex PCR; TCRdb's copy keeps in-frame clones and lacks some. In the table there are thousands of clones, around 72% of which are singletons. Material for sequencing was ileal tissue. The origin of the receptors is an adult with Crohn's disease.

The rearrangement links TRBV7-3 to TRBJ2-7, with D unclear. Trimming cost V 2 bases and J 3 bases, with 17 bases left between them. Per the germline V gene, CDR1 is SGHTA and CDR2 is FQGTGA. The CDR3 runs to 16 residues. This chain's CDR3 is CASSLAVPGFGYEQYF. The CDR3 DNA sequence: TGTGCCAGCAGCTTAGCCGTCCCAGGTTTTGGCTACGAGCAGTACTTC. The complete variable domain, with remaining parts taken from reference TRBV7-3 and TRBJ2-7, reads GAGVSQTPSNKVTEKGKYVELRCDPISGHTALYWYRQSLGQGPEFLIYFQGTGAADDSGLPNDRFFAVRPEGSVSTLKIQRTERGDSAVYLCASSLAVPGFGYEQYFGPGTRLTVT.

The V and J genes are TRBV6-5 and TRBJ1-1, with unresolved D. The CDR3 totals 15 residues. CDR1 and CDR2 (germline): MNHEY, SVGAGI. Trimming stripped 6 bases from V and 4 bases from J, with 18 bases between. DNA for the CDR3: TGTGCCAGCAGAAGACCCGGGGTCGGAGGCACTGAAGCTTTCTTT. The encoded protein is CASRRPGVGGTEAFF.

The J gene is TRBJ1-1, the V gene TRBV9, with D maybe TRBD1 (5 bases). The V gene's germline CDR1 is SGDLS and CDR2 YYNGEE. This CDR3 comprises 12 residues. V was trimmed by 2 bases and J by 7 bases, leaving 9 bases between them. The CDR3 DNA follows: TGTGCCAGCAGCGTTGGGGGAGGTGAAGCTTTCTTT. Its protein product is CASSVGGGEAFF.

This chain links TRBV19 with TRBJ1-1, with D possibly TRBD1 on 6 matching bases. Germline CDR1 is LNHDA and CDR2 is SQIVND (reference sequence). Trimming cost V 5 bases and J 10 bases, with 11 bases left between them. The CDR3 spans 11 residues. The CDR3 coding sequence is TGTGCCAGTAGTGCCGTAGGGGGAGCTTTCTTT. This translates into CASSAVGGAFF.

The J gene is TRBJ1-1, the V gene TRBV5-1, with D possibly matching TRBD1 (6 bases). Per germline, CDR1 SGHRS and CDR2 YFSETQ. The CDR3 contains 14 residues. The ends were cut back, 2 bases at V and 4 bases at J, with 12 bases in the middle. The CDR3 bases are TGCGCCAGCAGCTTACAGGGTTTGGGCACTGAAGCTTTCTTT. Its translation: CASSLQGLGTEAFF.

CDR3 nucleotide sequence: TGTGCCAGCAGTTGGGGGACAGTTCACTACGAGCAGTACTTC. Translating gives CASSWGTVHYEQYF. The genes are TRBV6-5 and TRBJ2-5; TRBD1 agrees at 7 bases. The J call could be wrong; TRBJ2-7 is a better fit for the DNA end. Germline V gives CDR1 MNHEY, CDR2 SVGAGI. The CDR3 spans 14 residues.

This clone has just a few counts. CDR3 region: CASSSLADTQYF. The CDR3 DNA reads TGTGCCAGTAGCTCCTTAGCGGATACGCAGTATTTT. The rearrangement links TRBV19 to TRBJ2-3, with D possibly TRBD2 on 5 matching bases. Germline V gene lookup returns CDR1 LNHDA and CDR2 SQIVND (reference sequence). Trimming left V 6 bases short and J 6 bases short, with 10 bases between. The CDR3 runs to 12 residues.

The CDR3 bases are TGTGCCAGCAGTTGGCGAAACACCATATATTTT. Its translation: CASSWRNTIYF. The chain uses TRBV6-1 and TRBJ1-3; D call uncertain. The CDR3 covers 11 residues. Between the trimmed V and J ends, which lost 5 bases and 5 bases, there was a span of 4 bases. From germline, CDR1 is MNHNS and CDR2 SASEGT.

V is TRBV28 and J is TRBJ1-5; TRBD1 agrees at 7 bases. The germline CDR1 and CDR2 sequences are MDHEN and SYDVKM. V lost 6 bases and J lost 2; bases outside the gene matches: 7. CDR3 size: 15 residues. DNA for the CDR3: TGTGCCAGCAGCTTACAGGGGAGTGGCAATCAGCCCCAGCATTTT. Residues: CASSLQGSGNQPQHF.

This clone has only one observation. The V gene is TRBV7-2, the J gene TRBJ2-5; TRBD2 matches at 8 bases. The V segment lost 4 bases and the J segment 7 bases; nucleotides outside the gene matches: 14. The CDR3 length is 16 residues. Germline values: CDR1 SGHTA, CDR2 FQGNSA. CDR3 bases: TGTGCCAGCAGCTCTCAGCCGGGACTAGTTACGGGGACCCAGTACTTC. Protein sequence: CASSSQPGLVTGTQYF.

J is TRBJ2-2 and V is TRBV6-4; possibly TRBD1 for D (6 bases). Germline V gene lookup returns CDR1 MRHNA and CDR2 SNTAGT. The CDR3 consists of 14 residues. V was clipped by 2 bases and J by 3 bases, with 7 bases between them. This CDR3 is CASSDGGDTGELFF. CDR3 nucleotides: TGTGCCAGCAGTGACGGGGGCGACACCGGGGAGCTGTTTTTT.

The CDR3 here is CASSQDETPAGEKLFF. DNA for the CDR3: TGCGCCAGCAGCCAAGATGAAACCCCGGCGGGGGAAAAACTGTTTTTT. The chain uses TRBV4-3 and TRBJ1-4, with D unclear. This CDR3 is built from 16 residues. V gave up 0 bases and J gave up 8 bases, with 16 bases separating them. The germline CDR1 and CDR2 sequences are LGHNA and YSLEER.

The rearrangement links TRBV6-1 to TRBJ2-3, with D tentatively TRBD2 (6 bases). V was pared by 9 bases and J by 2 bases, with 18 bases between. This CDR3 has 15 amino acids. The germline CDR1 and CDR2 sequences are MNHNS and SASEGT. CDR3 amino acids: CASLGGNRYTDTQYF. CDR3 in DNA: TGTGCCAGTCTCGGGGGAAACAGATACACAGATACGCAGTATTTT.

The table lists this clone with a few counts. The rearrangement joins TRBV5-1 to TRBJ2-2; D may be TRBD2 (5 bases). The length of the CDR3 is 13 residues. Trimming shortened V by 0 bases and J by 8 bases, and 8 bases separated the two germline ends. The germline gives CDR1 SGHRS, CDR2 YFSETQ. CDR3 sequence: CASSLGVAGELFF. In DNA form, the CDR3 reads TGCGCCAGCAGCTTGGGAGTAGCGGGGGAGCTGTTTTTT.

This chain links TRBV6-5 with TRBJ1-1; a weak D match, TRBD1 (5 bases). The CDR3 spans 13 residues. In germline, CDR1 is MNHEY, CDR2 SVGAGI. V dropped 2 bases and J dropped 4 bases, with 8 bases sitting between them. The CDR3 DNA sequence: TGTGCCAGCAGTTACGACAGTCGCACTGAAGCTTTCTTT. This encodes CASSYDSRTEAFF.

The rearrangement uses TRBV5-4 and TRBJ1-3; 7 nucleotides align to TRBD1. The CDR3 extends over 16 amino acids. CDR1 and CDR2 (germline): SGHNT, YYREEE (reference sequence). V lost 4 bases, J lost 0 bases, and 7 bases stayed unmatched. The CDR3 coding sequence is TGTGCCAGCAGCGGTTCCGGGACAGTCTCTGGAAACACCATATATTTT. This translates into CASSGSGTVSGNTIYF.

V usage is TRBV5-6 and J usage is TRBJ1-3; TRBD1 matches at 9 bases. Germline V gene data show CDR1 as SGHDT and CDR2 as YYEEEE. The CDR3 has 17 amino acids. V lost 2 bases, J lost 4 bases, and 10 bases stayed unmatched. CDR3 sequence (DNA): TGTGCCAGCAGCTTCCTTTACAGGGGGCTAGGAGGAAACACCATATATTTT. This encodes CASSFLYRGLGGNTIYF.

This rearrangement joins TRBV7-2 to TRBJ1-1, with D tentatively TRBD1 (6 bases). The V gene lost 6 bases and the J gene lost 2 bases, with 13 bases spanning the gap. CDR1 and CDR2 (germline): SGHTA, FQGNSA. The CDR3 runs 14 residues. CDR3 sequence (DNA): TGTGCCAGCAGTCCCCAGACAGGCAACACTGAAGCTTTCTTT. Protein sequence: CASSPQTGNTEAFF.

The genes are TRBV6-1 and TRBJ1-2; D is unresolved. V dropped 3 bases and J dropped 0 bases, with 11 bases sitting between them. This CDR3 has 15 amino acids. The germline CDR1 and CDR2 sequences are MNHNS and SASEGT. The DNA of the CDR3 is TGTGCCAGCAGTGACTCCGGGAGAGCTAACTATGGCTACACCTTC. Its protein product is CASSDSGRANYGYTF.

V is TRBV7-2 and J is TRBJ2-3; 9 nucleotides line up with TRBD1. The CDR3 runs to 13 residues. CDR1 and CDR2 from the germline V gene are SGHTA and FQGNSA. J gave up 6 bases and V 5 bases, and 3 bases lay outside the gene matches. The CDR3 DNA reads TGTGCCAGCAGCGGACAGGGGTCCGATACGCAGTATTTT. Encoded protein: CASSGQGSDTQYF.

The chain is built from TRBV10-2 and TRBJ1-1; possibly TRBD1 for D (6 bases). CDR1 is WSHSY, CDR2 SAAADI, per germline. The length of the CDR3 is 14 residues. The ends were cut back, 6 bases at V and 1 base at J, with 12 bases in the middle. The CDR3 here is CASRVNRENTEAFF. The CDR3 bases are TGCGCCAGCAGAGTAAACAGGGAGAACACTGAAGCTTTCTTT.

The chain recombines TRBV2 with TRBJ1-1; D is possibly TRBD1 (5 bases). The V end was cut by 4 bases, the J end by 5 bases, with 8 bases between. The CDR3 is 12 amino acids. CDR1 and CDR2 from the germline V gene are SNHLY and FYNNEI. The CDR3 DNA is TGTGCCAGCAGTGGCCAGGGTACTGAAGCTTTCTTT. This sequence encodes CASSGQGTEAFF.